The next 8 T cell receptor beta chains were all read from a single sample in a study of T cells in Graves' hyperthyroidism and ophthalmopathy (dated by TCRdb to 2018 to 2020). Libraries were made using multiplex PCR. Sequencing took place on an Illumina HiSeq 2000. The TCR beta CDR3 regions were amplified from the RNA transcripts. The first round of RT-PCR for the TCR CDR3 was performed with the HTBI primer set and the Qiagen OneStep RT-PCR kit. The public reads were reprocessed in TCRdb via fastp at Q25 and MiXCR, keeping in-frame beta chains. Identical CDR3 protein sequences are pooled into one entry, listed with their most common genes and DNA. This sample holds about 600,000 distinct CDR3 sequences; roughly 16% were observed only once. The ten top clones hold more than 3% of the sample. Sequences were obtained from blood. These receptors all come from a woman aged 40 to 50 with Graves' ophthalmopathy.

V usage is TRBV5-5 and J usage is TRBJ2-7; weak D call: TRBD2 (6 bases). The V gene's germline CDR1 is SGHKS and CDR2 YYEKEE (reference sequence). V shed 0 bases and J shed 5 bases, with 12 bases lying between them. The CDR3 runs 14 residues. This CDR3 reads CASSLAGSVDEQYF. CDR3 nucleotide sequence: TGTGCCAGCAGCTTGGCCGGGAGTGTCGACGAGCAGTACTTC. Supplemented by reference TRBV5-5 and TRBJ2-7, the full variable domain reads DAGVTQSPTHLIKTRGQQVTLRCSPISGHKSVSWYQQVLGQGPQFIFQYYEKEERGRGNFPDRFSARQFPNYSSELNVNALLLGDSALYLCASSLAGSVDEQYFGPGTRLTVT.

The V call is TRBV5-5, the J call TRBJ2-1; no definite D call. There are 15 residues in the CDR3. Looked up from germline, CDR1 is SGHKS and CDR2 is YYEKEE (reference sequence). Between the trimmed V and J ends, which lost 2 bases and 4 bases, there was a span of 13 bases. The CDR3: CASSFQSRIYNEQFF. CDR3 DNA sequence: TGTGCCAGCAGCTTCCAGTCCCGGATTTACAATGAGCAGTTCTTC.

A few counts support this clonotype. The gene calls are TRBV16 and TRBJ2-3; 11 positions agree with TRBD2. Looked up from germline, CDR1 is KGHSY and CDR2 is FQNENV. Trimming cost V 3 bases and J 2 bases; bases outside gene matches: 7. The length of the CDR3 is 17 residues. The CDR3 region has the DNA TGTGCCAGCAGCCACTCCAGACTAGCGGGGACCACAGATACGCAGTATTTT. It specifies CASSHSRLAGTTDTQYF.

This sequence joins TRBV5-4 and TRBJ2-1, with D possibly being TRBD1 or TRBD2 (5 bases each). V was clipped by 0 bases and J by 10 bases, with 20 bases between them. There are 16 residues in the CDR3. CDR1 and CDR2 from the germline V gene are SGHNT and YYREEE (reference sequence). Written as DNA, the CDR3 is TGTGCCAGCAGCTTGGGCACCGGGACGGGCTTCTCGGAGCAGTTCTTC. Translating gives CASSLGTGTGFSEQFF.

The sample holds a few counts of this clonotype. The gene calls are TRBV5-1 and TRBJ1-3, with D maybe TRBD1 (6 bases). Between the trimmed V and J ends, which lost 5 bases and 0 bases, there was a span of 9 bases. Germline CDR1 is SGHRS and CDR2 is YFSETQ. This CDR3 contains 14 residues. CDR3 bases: TGCGCCAGCAGGGACAGTCCCTCTGGAAACACCATATATTTT. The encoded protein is CASRDSPSGNTIYF. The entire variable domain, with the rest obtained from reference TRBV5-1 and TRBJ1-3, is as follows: KAGVTQTPRYLIKTRGQQVTLSCSPISGHRSVSWYQQTPGQGLQFLFEYFSETQRNKGNFPGRFSGRQFSNSRSEMNVSTLELGDSALYLCASRDSPSGNTIYFGEGSWLTVV.

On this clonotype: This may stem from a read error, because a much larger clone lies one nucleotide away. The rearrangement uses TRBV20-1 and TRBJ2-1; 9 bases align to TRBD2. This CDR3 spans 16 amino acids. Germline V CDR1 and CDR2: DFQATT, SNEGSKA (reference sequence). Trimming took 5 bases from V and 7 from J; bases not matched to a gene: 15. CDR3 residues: CSAGPHGGRVSNEQFF. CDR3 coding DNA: TGCAGTGCTGGGCCTCATGGCGGGAGGGTTAGTAATGAGCAGTTCTTC.

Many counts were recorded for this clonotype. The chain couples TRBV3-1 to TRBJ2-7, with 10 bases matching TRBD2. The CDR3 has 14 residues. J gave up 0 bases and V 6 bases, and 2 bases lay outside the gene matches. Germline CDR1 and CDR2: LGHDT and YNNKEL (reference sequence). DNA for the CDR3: TGTGCCAGCAGACCTAGCGGGAGCTCCTACGAGCAGTACTTC. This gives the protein CASRPSGSSYEQYF.

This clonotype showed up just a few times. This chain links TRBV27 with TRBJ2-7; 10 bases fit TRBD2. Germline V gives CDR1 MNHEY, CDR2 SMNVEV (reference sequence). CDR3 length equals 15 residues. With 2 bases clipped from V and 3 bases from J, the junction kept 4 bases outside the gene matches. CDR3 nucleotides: TGTGCCAGCAGTTTAGGGACTAGCGAGTTCTACGAGCAGTACTTC. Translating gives CASSLGTSEFYEQYF.